The 23 T cell receptor beta chains reported below all come from one sample, sequenced in a study of blood T cell repertoires in COVID-19. The table came from immunoSEQ multiplex PCR; TCRdb's copy has only in-frame clones and leaves some out. The repertoire holds fewer than 450,000 clones, with approximately 89% as singletons. The specimen was peripheral blood. These receptors were taken from a woman younger than 30 who had recovered from COVID-19.

The chain links TRBV5-6 to TRBJ2-1, with 8 positions matching TRBD2. With V trimmed by 4 bases and J by 7 bases, 13 bases remained unmatched. Germline V CDR1 and CDR2: SGHDT, YYEEEE. There are 16 residues in the CDR3. CDR3 coding DNA: TGTGCCAGCAGCCCGGTCTTCAGCGGGAGTATGAATGAGCAGTTCTTC. Translation: CASSPVFSGSMNEQFF.

The V and J genes are TRBV5-4 and TRBJ1-1; a possible D gene is TRBD1 (6 bases). With 0 bases removed from V and 3 bases from J, the gap between germline ends came to 9 bases. Germline CDR1 is SGHNT and CDR2 is YYREEE (reference sequence). CDR3 length: 14 residues. Written as DNA, the CDR3 is TGTGCCAGCAGCTTGGCAGGGGCGGACACTGAAGCTTTCTTT. Translated: CASSLAGADTEAFF.

The rearrangement links TRBV7-9 to TRBJ1-4, with a weak D call TRBD1 (5 bases). The CDR3 contains 19 residues. The germline V and J ends were trimmed by 5 bases and 0 bases, with 22 bases remaining between them. CDR1 is SEHNR and CDR2 is FQNEAQ in the germline V gene (reference sequence). CDR3 in DNA: TGTGCCAGCAGCAACCCCCTGGGCAGGGAAGACCCAACTAATGAAAAACTGTTTTTT. It encodes CASSNPLGREDPTNEKLFF.

V and J are TRBV6-2 or TRBV6-3 and TRBJ2-7; 9 bases align to TRBD1. After removal of 2 bases from V and 1 base from J, the junction contained 6 bases not matched to a gene. This CDR3 has 16 residues. Germline V lookup: CDR1 MNHEY, CDR2 SVGEGT. The CDR3 spells CASSYGTGRSSYEQYV. Here the CDR3 DNA reads TGTGCCAGCAGTTACGGGACAGGGCGTTCTTCCTACGAGCAGTACGTC.

The gene calls are TRBV6-5 and TRBJ1-1; 7 nucleotides align to TRBD1. Germline V CDR1 and CDR2: MNHEY, SVGAGI. This CDR3 has 15 residues. The V segment lost 0 bases and the J segment 2 bases; nucleotides outside the gene matches: 3. In DNA form, the CDR3 reads TGTGCCAGCAGTTACTCGTACAGGGGAAACACTGAAGCTTTCTTT. This codes for CASSYSYRGNTEAFF.

V is TRBV5-6 and J is TRBJ2-3; 9 nucleotides line up with TRBD2. V shed 2 bases and J 4 bases; nucleotides not matched to a gene: 14. CDR1 is SGHDT, CDR2 YYEEEE, per germline. The CDR3 consists of 18 residues. Written as DNA, the CDR3 is TGTGCCAGCAGCTTCCGCGCGGGAGGGCCAGTCGCTGCAGATACGCAGTATTTT. This gives the protein CASSFRAGGPVAADTQYF. The entire variable domain, with the rest obtained from reference TRBV5-6 and TRBJ2-3, is as follows: DAGVTQSPTHLIKTRGQQVTLRCSPKSGHDTVSWYQQALGQGPQFIFQYYEEEERQRGNFPDRFSGHQFPNYSSELNVNALLLGDSALYLCASSFRAGGPVAADTQYFGPGTRLTVL.

The chain uses TRBV7-8 and TRBJ2-2; TRBD1 matches at 9 bases. The CDR3 is made up of 13 amino acids. V shed 11 bases, J shed 4 bases, and the junction held 5 bases outside the gene matches. Germline V gene data show CDR1 as SGHVS and CDR2 as FQNEAQ. DNA of the CDR3: TGTGCCCGTGGGGACAGGGCCACCGGGGAGCTGTTTTTT. Residues: CARGDRATGELFF.

This chain uses TRBV7-2 with TRBJ2-1; D might be TRBD2 (5 bases). Between the trimmed V and J ends, which lost 3 bases and 4 bases, there was a span of 16 bases. Germline lookup yields CDR1 SGHTA and CDR2 FQGNSA. The CDR3 spans 16 residues. The CDR3 is CASSFMGLPGYNEQFF. The CDR3 DNA reads as TGTGCCAGCAGCTTTATGGGTCTCCCGGGGTACAATGAGCAGTTCTTC. The complete variable domain, with remaining parts taken from reference TRBV7-2 and TRBJ2-1, reads GAGVSQSPSNKVTEKGKDVELRCDPISGHTALYWYRQSLGQGLEFLIYFQGNSAPDKSGLPSDRFSAERTGGSVSTLTIQRTQQEDSAVYLCASSFMGLPGYNEQFFGPGTRLTVL.

This rearrangement joins TRBV11-3 to TRBJ2-1; D is undetermined. Germline assignment: CDR1 SGHNT and CDR2 YENEEA. This CDR3 spans 15 amino acids. Trimming stripped 1 base from V and 10 bases from J, with 17 bases between. CDR3 sequence: CASSLASTELGEQFF. CDR3 DNA: TGTGCCAGCAGCTTAGCCTCAACGGAGCTTGGAGAGCAGTTCTTC. The full variable domain, with the rest looked up from reference TRBV11-3 and TRBJ2-1, is EAGVVQSPRYKIIEKKQPVAFWCNPISGHNTLYWYLQNLGQGPELLIRYENEEAVDDSQLPKDRFSAERLKGVDSTLKIQPAELGDSAVYLCASSLASTELGEQFFGPGTRLTVL.

This clone was counted a single time. This chain joins TRBV11-3 and TRBJ2-1; 12 nucleotides match TRBD2. With 1 base clipped from V and 6 bases from J, the junction kept 7 bases outside the gene matches. The CDR3 is 17 amino acids. Germline CDR1 is SGHNT and CDR2 is YENEEA. CDR3 DNA sequence: TGTGCCAGCAGCTTAGTAGGACTAGCGGGACTAGGCAATGAGCAGTTCTTC. Its translation is CASSLVGLAGLGNEQFF.

The chain links TRBV9 to TRBJ2-7; TRBD2 matches at 14 bases. V was clipped by 3 bases and J by 3 bases; unmatched bases: 14. Germline values: CDR1 SGDLS, CDR2 YYNGEE. CDR3 length: 19 residues. The CDR3, as DNA: TGTGCCAGCAGCGCAGCTACCGGGACTAGCGGGAGATTGAGCTACGAGCAGTACGTC. Amino acid sequence: CASSAATGTSGRLSYEQYV.

CDR3: CASRTRGGRPSSYNEQFF. The CDR3 DNA follows: TGCGCCAGCAGGACTAGGGGCGGGAGGCCGAGCTCCTACAATGAGCAGTTCTTC. The chain has TRBV10-2 and TRBJ2-1; 8 bases map to TRBD2. Germline values: CDR1 WSHSY, CDR2 SAAADI. V dropped 6 bases and J dropped 0; count of bases not matched to a gene: 13. This CDR3 is 18 amino acids long.

The chain is built from TRBV12-3 or TRBV12-4 and TRBJ2-1; D is unresolved. CDR3 length: 12 residues. The V end was cut by 6 bases, the J end by 7 bases, with 10 bases between. CDR3 residues: CASSLTINEQFF. CDR3 nucleotide sequence: TGTGCCAGCAGCCTTACTATTAATGAGCAGTTCTTC.

This chain uses TRBV30 with TRBJ1-5; weak D call: TRBD1 (6 bases). Germline values: CDR1 GTSNPN, CDR2 SVGIG (reference sequence). The V gene lost 0 bases and the J gene lost 5 bases, with 20 bases spanning the gap. The CDR3 consists of 17 residues. This CDR3 reads CAWSVTPPGQIYQPQHF. CDR3 bases: TGTGCCTGGAGTGTAACCCCCCCAGGACAGATTTATCAGCCCCAGCATTTT.

This rearrangement joins TRBV12-5 to TRBJ2-2; unclear D gene. Germline values: CDR1 LGHNT, CDR2 FRNRAP. V shed 5 bases and J shed 6 bases, with 7 bases lying between them. The CDR3 is made up of 12 amino acids. The CDR3 DNA reads TGTGCTAGTGGTACCGGAGCCGGGGAGCTGTTTTTT. Protein: CASGTGAGELFF.

The J gene is TRBJ2-3, the V gene TRBV18, with 11 bases lining up with TRBD1. This CDR3 is built from 17 residues. Germline V gene lookup returns CDR1 KGHSH and CDR2 LQKENI. The trim removed 3 bases at V and 6 bases at J, leaving 11 bases unmatched. The DNA for the CDR3 is TGTGCCAGCTCACCTCCTAGGACAGGGGGCATTTTCGATACGCAGTATTTT. Translation: CASSPPRTGGIFDTQYF. Supplemented by reference TRBV18 and TRBJ2-3, the full variable domain reads NAGVMQNPRHLVRRRGQEARLRCSPMKGHSHVYWYRQLPEEGLKFMVYLQKENIIDESGMPKERFSAEFPKEGPSILRIQQVVRGDSAAYFCASSPPRTGGIFDTQYFGPGTRLTVL.

The V and J genes are TRBV19 and TRBJ1-1; D ambiguous. The CDR3 is made up of 13 amino acids. Germline CDR1 is LNHDA and CDR2 is SQIVND (reference sequence). V dropped 2 bases and J dropped 0 bases, with 4 bases sitting between them. The CDR3: CASSIQMNTEAFF. DNA of the CDR3: TGTGCCAGTAGTATACAAATGAACACTGAAGCTTTCTTT. Looking up the rest from reference TRBV19 and TRBJ1-1 gives the full variable domain: DGGITQSPKYLFRKEGQNVTLSCEQNLNHDAMYWYRQDPGQGLRLIYYSQIVNDFQKGDIAEGYSVSREKKESFPLTVTSAQKNPTAFYLCASSIQMNTEAFFGQGTRLTVV.

The V gene is TRBV10-3, the J gene TRBJ2-3, with no clear D. Trimming removed 10 bases at V and 3 bases at J, with 14 bases between. The CDR3 is 13 residues long. Germline assignment: CDR1 ENHRY and CDR2 SYGVKD. CDR3 nucleotide sequence: TGTGCCACCCGCGGAGTGTCGACAGATACGCAGTATTTT. This encodes CATRGVSTDTQYF.

This chain links TRBV4-3 with TRBJ2-1; 8 bases line up with TRBD2. Germline CDR1 reads LGHNA; CDR2 reads YSLEER. The V and J ends lost 0 bases and 2 bases, in that order; junction bases with no gene match: 12. This CDR3 is built from 19 residues. The CDR3 loop reads CASSQDGGLLAGTYNEQFF. The CDR3 nucleotides are TGCGCCAGCAGCCAAGATGGGGGACTTTTAGCGGGAACCTACAATGAGCAGTTCTTC.

The rearrangement links TRBV10-1 to TRBJ2-2, with 14 bases aligning to TRBD2. The germline V gene encodes CDR1 WNHNN and CDR2 SYGVQD (reference sequence). The CDR3 length is 18 residues. V lost 3 bases and J lost 4; bases outside the gene matches: 7. The CDR3 reads CASSDPGTSGSRTGELFF. The CDR3 DNA is TGCGCCAGCAGTGACCCCGGGACTAGCGGGAGTCGCACCGGGGAGCTGTTTTTT.

On this clone: Germline and junction disagree at one end, which may indicate a read error. The J gene is TRBJ1-2, the V gene TRBV7-9, with unresolved D. Per germline, CDR1 SEHNR and CDR2 FQNEAQ (reference sequence). The CDR3 loop spans 9 amino acids. Written as DNA, the CDR3 is TGTGCCAGCAGCTTAGTGGCAGTCTTC. Its protein is CASSLVAVF. The variable domain in full, completed from reference TRBV7-9 and TRBJ1-2, reads DTGVSQNPRHKITKRGQNVTFRCDPISEHNRLYWYRQTLGQGPEFLTYFQNEAQLEKSRLLSDRFSAERPKGSFSTLEIQRTEQGDSAMYLCASSLVAVFGSGTRLTVV.

The rearrangement joins TRBV6-1 to TRBJ1-1; the D gene is possibly TRBD1 (5 bases). The V and J ends lost 2 bases and 0 bases respectively, with 13 bases between them. This CDR3 has 16 residues. Germline assignment: CDR1 MNHNS and CDR2 SASEGT. Here the CDR3 reads CASSEWPWGLNTEAFF. In DNA form, the CDR3 reads TGTGCCAGCAGTGAATGGCCCTGGGGCTTGAACACTGAAGCTTTCTTT.

This chain uses TRBV11-2 with TRBJ1-1; 7 positions agree with TRBD1. The germline CDR1 and CDR2 sequences are SGHAT and FQNNGV. This CDR3 comprises 15 residues. With 5 bases clipped from V and 3 bases from J, the junction kept 9 bases outside the gene matches. CDR3 DNA sequence: TGTGCCAGCAGCCCAGGAGGGGGCTTCTACACTGAAGCTTTCTTT. It translates to CASSPGGGFYTEAFF. The full variable domain, its missing parts supplied by reference TRBV11-2 and TRBJ1-1, is EAGVAQSPRYKIIEKRQSVAFWCNPISGHATLYWYQQILGQGPKLLIQFQNNGVVDDSQLPKDRFSAERLKGVDSTLKIQPAKLEDSAVYLCASSPGGGFYTEAFFGQGTRLTVV.